These T cell receptor beta chains were read from a single sample in a study of cytomegalovirus exposure and HLA in healthy donors. Repertoires were generated with immunoSEQ multiplex PCR, while TCRdb's copy carries only in-frame clones and drops some. The table includes 120,000 or so clones, 86% detected once. The sequencing sample was made of PBMCs. The receptor set was obtained from a man aged 18 to 30 in good health and CMV-seronegative. Both conserved end residues are part of each CDR3. The order of the fields is J gene, clone size, D gene, V gene, CDR3 protein, CDR3 DNA. D genes are given only for firm matches. Clone sizes are given selectively: once, few, many, or a class where the clone is expanded.

j_gene: TRBJ2-3; abundance: -; d_gene: TRBD2; v_gene: TRBV9; CDR3aa: CASSVGQRGLAGSTDTQYF; CDR3nt: TGTGCCAGCAGCGTAGGCCAAAGGGGACTAGCGGGGTCCACAGATACGCAGTATTTT
j_gene: TRBJ2-7; abundance: -; d_gene: TRBD2; v_gene: TRBV5-1; CDR3aa: CASSLRTSGNEYEQYF; CDR3nt: TGCGCCAGCAGCTTAAGGACTAGCGGGAATGAATACGAGCAGTACTTC
j_gene: TRBJ2-7; abundance: -; d_gene: TRBD2; v_gene: TRBV6-6; CDR3aa: CASREGTGGAVEQYF; CDR3nt: TGTGCCAGCAGGGAAGGGACCGGGGGGGCCGTCGAGCAGTACTTC
j_gene: TRBJ1-1; abundance: -; d_gene: TRBD1; v_gene: TRBV6-5; CDR3aa: CASSPTGRTEAFF; CDR3nt: TGTGCCAGCAGTCCGACAGGGCGGACTGAAGCTTTCTTT
j_gene: TRBJ1-1; abundance: -; d_gene: TRBD1; v_gene: TRBV6-1; CDR3aa: CASSLRDRGNTEAFF; CDR3nt: TGTGCCAGCAGTTTAAGGGACAGGGGGAACACTGAAGCTTTCTTT
j_gene: TRBJ1-6; abundance: -; d_gene: TRBD1; v_gene: TRBV6-1; CDR3aa: CASSGTGTPPFYNSPLHF; CDR3nt: TGTGCCAGCAGTGGGACAGGGACCCCCCCTTTCTATAATTCACCCCTCCACTTT
j_gene: TRBJ2-7; abundance: once; d_gene: -; v_gene: TRBV7-2; CDR3aa: CASSLRDAGAQRHYEQYF; CDR3nt: TGTGCCAGCAGCTTAAGGGATGCGGGGGCGCAGAGACACTACGAGCAGTACTTC
j_gene: TRBJ2-3; abundance: -; d_gene: -; v_gene: TRBV12-5; CDR3aa: CASGLWATDTQYF; CDR3nt: TGTGCTAGTGGTTTGTGGGCCACAGATACGCAGTATTTT
j_gene: TRBJ2-3; abundance: -; d_gene: TRBD2; v_gene: TRBV19; CDR3aa: CASAGGPEDTQYF; CDR3nt: TGTGCCAGTGCGGGGGGGCCGGAAGATACGCAGTATTTT
j_gene: TRBJ2-7; abundance: -; d_gene: TRBD1; v_gene: TRBV5-6; CDR3aa: CASSTGTGGYEQYF; CDR3nt: TGTGCCAGCAGCACCGGGACAGGCGGCTACGAGCAGTACTTC
j_gene: TRBJ2-1; abundance: -; d_gene: TRBD2; v_gene: TRBV7-2; CDR3aa: CASSLAGTSGGAGYEQFF; CDR3nt: TGTGCCAGCAGCTTAGCCGGGACTAGCGGGGGGGCGGGGTATGAGCAGTTCTTC
j_gene: TRBJ1-1; abundance: once; d_gene: TRBD1; v_gene: TRBV7-8; CDR3aa: CASSAQTGDTEAFF; CDR3nt: TGTGCCAGCAGCGCCCAAACAGGGGACACTGAAGCTTTCTTT
j_gene: TRBJ1-1; abundance: -; d_gene: -; v_gene: TRBV7-9; CDR3aa: CASSLQGNTEAFF; CDR3nt: TGTGCCAGCAGCTTACAGGGAAACACTGAAGCTTTCTTT
j_gene: TRBJ2-1; abundance: -; d_gene: -; v_gene: TRBV30; CDR3aa: CAWSVGSEQFF; CDR3nt: TGTGCCTGGAGTGTAGGGAGTGAGCAGTTCTTC
j_gene: TRBJ2-7; abundance: -; d_gene: -; v_gene: TRBV7-7; CDR3aa: CASSLKSRSEQYF; CDR3nt: TGTGCTAGCAGCTTGAAATCCAGGTCCGAGCAGTACTTC
j_gene: TRBJ1-2; abundance: -; d_gene: TRBD1; v_gene: TRBV6-5; CDR3aa: CASGQVYGYTF; CDR3nt: TGTGCCAGCGGACAGGTCTATGGCTACACCTTC
j_gene: TRBJ1-2; abundance: once; d_gene: -; v_gene: TRBV27; CDR3aa: CASSPDSFALYGYTF; CDR3nt: TGTGCCAGCAGCCCGGACAGCTTTGCTCTCTATGGCTACACCTTC
j_gene: TRBJ1-4; abundance: -; d_gene: -; v_gene: TRBV27; CDR3aa: CASSLLPLGQRNEKLFF; CDR3nt: TGTGCCAGCAGTCTGCTACCTTTGGGTCAGCGTAATGAAAAACTGTTTTTT
j_gene: TRBJ2-1; abundance: -; d_gene: TRBD1; v_gene: TRBV6-1; CDR3aa: CASSEGMGQGQNEQFF; CDR3nt: TGTGCCAGCAGTGAAGGAATGGGACAGGGTCAAAATGAGCAGTTCTTC
j_gene: TRBJ2-7; abundance: -; d_gene: -; v_gene: TRBV4-1; CDR3aa: CASSQEQGDEQYF; CDR3nt: TGCGCCAGCAGCCAAGAGCAGGGTGACGAGCAGTACTTC
j_gene: TRBJ2-5; abundance: few; d_gene: TRBD2; v_gene: TRBV7-9; CDR3aa: CASSTRTSGETQYF; CDR3nt: TGTGCCAGCAGCACCCGGACTAGCGGAGAGACCCAGTACTTC
j_gene: TRBJ1-1; abundance: -; d_gene: -; v_gene: TRBV30; CDR3aa: CAWSVPAGEYTEAFF; CDR3nt: TGTGCCTGGAGTGTACCGGCAGGGGAGTACACTGAAGCTTTCTTT
j_gene: TRBJ2-7; abundance: once; d_gene: -; v_gene: TRBV19; CDR3aa: CASSGRETYEQYF; CDR3nt: TGTGCCAGTAGCGGCAGGGAAACCTACGAGCAGTACTTC
j_gene: TRBJ1-5; abundance: -; d_gene: TRBD1; v_gene: TRBV28; CDR3aa: CASSWGQGNQPQHF; CDR3nt: TGTGCCAGCAGCTGGGGACAGGGAAATCAGCCCCAGCATTTT
j_gene: TRBJ2-2; abundance: -; d_gene: TRBD1; v_gene: TRBV19; CDR3aa: CASINRDRNTGELFF; CDR3nt: TGTGCCAGTATTAACCGGGACAGGAACACCGGGGAGCTGTTTTTT
j_gene: TRBJ1-2; abundance: -; d_gene: -; v_gene: TRBV4-2; CDR3aa: CASSQEDSWVLDYGYTF; CDR3nt: TGTGCCAGCAGCCAAGAGGACAGTTGGGTGTTGGACTATGGCTACACCTTC
j_gene: TRBJ2-7; abundance: -; d_gene: -; v_gene: TRBV30; CDR3aa: CAWSVQGPYEQYF; CDR3nt: TGTGCCTGGAGTGTACAGGGTCCCTACGAGCAGTACTTC
j_gene: TRBJ1-4; abundance: -; d_gene: -; v_gene: TRBV5-6; CDR3aa: CASSSITSAGEKLFF; CDR3nt: TGTGCCAGCAGCTCGATTACGTCCGCAGGTGAAAAACTGTTTTTT
j_gene: TRBJ1-6; abundance: few; d_gene: TRBD1; v_gene: TRBV15; CDR3aa: CATGTGTNSPLHF; CDR3nt: TGTGCCACCGGGACAGGCACGAATTCACCCCTCCACTTT
j_gene: TRBJ2-7; abundance: many; d_gene: -; v_gene: TRBV29-1; CDR3aa: CSVAQGSYEQYF; CDR3nt: TGCAGCGTTGCACAGGGCTCCTACGAGCAGTACTTC
j_gene: TRBJ1-1; abundance: -; d_gene: TRBD1; v_gene: TRBV25-1; CDR3aa: CASMTGVNTEAFF; CDR3nt: TGTGCCAGTATGACAGGGGTGAACACTGAAGCTTTCTTT
j_gene: TRBJ2-7; abundance: few; d_gene: TRBD2; v_gene: TRBV29-1; CDR3aa: CSVEGLAGYEQYF; CDR3nt: TGCAGCGTTGAGGGACTAGCGGGGTACGAGCAGTACTTC
j_gene: TRBJ1-5; abundance: -; d_gene: -; v_gene: TRBV7-6; CDR3aa: CASSPRGDLDGNQPQHF; CDR3nt: TGTGCCAGCAGTCCCAGGGGAGACTTGGATGGCAATCAGCCCCAGCATTTT
j_gene: TRBJ2-3; abundance: -; d_gene: -; v_gene: TRBV30; CDR3aa: CAWSPGVGRSDTQYF; CDR3nt: TGTGCCTGGAGTCCAGGGGTAGGGCGGTCAGATACGCAGTATTTT
j_gene: TRBJ1-2; abundance: -; d_gene: TRBD1; v_gene: TRBV11-2; CDR3aa: CASSADRGGYGYTF; CDR3nt: TGTGCCAGCAGCGCGGACAGGGGTGGCTATGGCTACACCTTC
j_gene: TRBJ1-1; abundance: once; d_gene: -; v_gene: TRBV13; CDR3aa: CASSLTETNTEAFF; CDR3nt: TGTGCCAGCAGCCTGACAGAGACCAACACTGAAGCTTTCTTT
j_gene: TRBJ2-7; abundance: -; d_gene: TRBD1; v_gene: TRBV5-6; CDR3aa: CASSSEGTGRHEQYF; CDR3nt: TGTGCCAGCAGCTCGGAGGGGACAGGGAGGCACGAGCAGTACTTC
j_gene: TRBJ2-2; abundance: few; d_gene: TRBD2; v_gene: TRBV9; CDR3aa: CAAGGASGTGELFF; CDR3nt: TGTGCCGCCGGGGGGGCTTCGGGCACCGGGGAGCTGTTTTTT
j_gene: TRBJ2-5; abundance: -; d_gene: -; v_gene: TRBV29-1; CDR3aa: CSVDVAETIQETQYF; CDR3nt: TGCAGCGTTGACGTGGCAGAAACCATCCAAGAGACCCAGTACTTC
j_gene: TRBJ2-3; abundance: -; d_gene: TRBD2; v_gene: TRBV6-4; CDR3aa: CASSDSTSADTQYF; CDR3nt: TGTGCCAGCAGTGACTCGACTAGCGCAGATACGCAGTATTTT
j_gene: TRBJ2-5; abundance: -; d_gene: TRBD1; v_gene: TRBV27; CDR3aa: CASSLGQGFGETQYF; CDR3nt: TGTGCCAGCAGCCTCGGACAGGGGTTTGGAGAGACCCAGTACTTC
j_gene: TRBJ2-3; abundance: -; d_gene: -; v_gene: TRBV20-1; CDR3aa: CSASQADTQYF; CDR3nt: TGCAGTGCTTCACAGGCAGATACGCAGTATTTT
j_gene: TRBJ2-3; abundance: -; d_gene: -; v_gene: TRBV7-8; CDR3aa: CASSSRDSTTDTQYF; CDR3nt: TGTGCCAGCAGCTCCCGGGACTCAACCACAGATACGCAGTATTTT
j_gene: TRBJ2-1; abundance: -; d_gene: TRBD1; v_gene: TRBV6-6; CDR3aa: CASSYSGQGYNEQFF; CDR3nt: TGTGCCAGCAGTTACTCCGGACAGGGATACAATGAGCAGTTCTTC
j_gene: TRBJ2-1; abundance: -; d_gene: TRBD1; v_gene: TRBV30; CDR3aa: CAYNRGEQFF; CDR3nt: TGTGCCTACAACAGGGGTGAGCAGTTCTTC
j_gene: TRBJ2-7; abundance: few; d_gene: TRBD2; v_gene: TRBV19; CDR3aa: CASSQGLAGGYEQYF; CDR3nt: TGTGCCAGTAGCCAGGGACTAGCGGGAGGGTACGAGCAGTACTTC
j_gene: TRBJ2-1; abundance: -; d_gene: TRBD1; v_gene: TRBV29-1; CDR3aa: CSVDSLHRGPQEQFF; CDR3nt: TGCAGCGTTGACAGCCTCCACAGGGGACCCCAAGAGCAGTTCTTC
j_gene: TRBJ2-3; abundance: -; d_gene: TRBD2; v_gene: TRBV7-9; CDR3aa: CASSPLGLAGPTDTQYF; CDR3nt: TGTGCCAGCAGCCCACTCGGACTAGCGGGGCCAACAGATACGCAGTATTTT
j_gene: TRBJ2-6; abundance: -; d_gene: TRBD1; v_gene: TRBV19; CDR3aa: CASSRQGAGANVLTF; CDR3nt: TGTGCCAGTAGTAGGCAGGGGGCTGGGGCCAACGTCCTGACTTTC
j_gene: TRBJ1-2; abundance: -; d_gene: -; v_gene: TRBV6-5; CDR3aa: CASSPRQGGGYTF; CDR3nt: TGTGCCAGCAGTCCTCGCCAGGGTGGGGGCTACACCTTC
j_gene: TRBJ2-2; abundance: -; d_gene: TRBD1; v_gene: TRBV9; CDR3aa: CASSVAPGQSSTGELFF; CDR3nt: TGTGCCAGCAGCGTAGCACCGGGACAGTCATCCACCGGGGAGCTGTTTTTT
j_gene: TRBJ1-4; abundance: -; d_gene: -; v_gene: TRBV21-1; CDR3aa: CASSKGQAYNEKLFF; CDR3nt: TGTGCCAGCAGCAAAGGTCAGGCTTATAATGAAAAACTGTTTTTT
j_gene: TRBJ2-3; abundance: -; d_gene: -; v_gene: TRBV5-1; CDR3aa: CASSLWVGSRTDTQYF; CDR3nt: TGCGCCAGCAGCTTGTGGGTTGGAAGCAGGACAGATACGCAGTATTTT
j_gene: TRBJ2-1; abundance: -; d_gene: TRBD1; v_gene: TRBV7-2; CDR3aa: CASSLEGQGYNEQFF; CDR3nt: TGTGCCAGCAGCTTAGAGGGACAGGGATACAATGAGCAGTTCTTC
j_gene: TRBJ2-3; abundance: -; d_gene: -; v_gene: TRBV5-8; CDR3aa: CASSRRQASADTQYF; CDR3nt: TGTGCCAGCAGCAGGCGTCAGGCTTCGGCAGATACGCAGTATTTT
j_gene: TRBJ2-7; abundance: -; d_gene: -; v_gene: TRBV7-9; CDR3aa: CASSGRTESSYEQYF; CDR3nt: TGTGCCAGCAGCGGGAGGACGGAGAGCTCCTACGAGCAGTACTTC
j_gene: TRBJ1-4; abundance: -; d_gene: -; v_gene: TRBV30; CDR3aa: CAWSREASEKLFF; CDR3nt: TGTGCCTGGAGTAGGGAGGCTTCGGAAAAACTGTTTTTT
j_gene: TRBJ1-4; abundance: -; d_gene: -; v_gene: TRBV11-1; CDR3aa: CASSQTDRPNEKLFF; CDR3nt: TGTGCCAGCAGCCAGACCGACAGACCCAATGAAAAACTGTTTTTT
j_gene: TRBJ2-7; abundance: -; d_gene: -; v_gene: TRBV5-6; CDR3aa: CASSLQREQYF; CDR3nt: TGTGCCAGCAGCTTACAACGCGAGCAGTACTTC